A selection of T cell receptor beta chains follows, all from one sample in a study of T cell changes during pregnancy in multiple sclerosis. The table came from immunoSEQ multiplex PCR; TCRdb's copy has only in-frame clones and leaves some out. The sample records over 100,000 clones, 80% to 95% being singletons. Sequencing was performed on peripheral blood, taken in the third trimester of pregnancy. The receptors were sampled from a female donor with multiple sclerosis, enrolled in a pregnancy study. Both conserved end residues are part of each CDR3. The D gene is left open where the match is weak. Size is omitted from some rows. Given values are once, few, many or a class for expanded clones.

J: TRBJ2-7
D: TRBD1
size: .
V: TRBV19
DNA: TGTGCCAGTAGTATCCGACAGGGGCGCAACGAGCAGTACTTC
CDR3: CASSIRQGRNEQYF

J: TRBJ2-3
D: TRBD2
size: .
V: TRBV5-1
DNA: TGCGCCAGCAGCTTGGCCGGGGGGGACTGGACAGATACGCAGTATTTT
CDR3: CASSLAGGDWTDTQYF

J: TRBJ1-2
D: .
size: .
V: TRBV6-1
DNA: TGTGCCAGCAGTGACCCCCTATCAGTAGGCCCGACTACAGGCTACACCTTC
CDR3: CASSDPLSVGPTTGYTF

J: TRBJ2-3
D: TRBD1
size: .
V: TRBV5-6
DNA: TGTGCCAGCAGCAGTAGGGGGCAGCACCCTAGCACAGATACGCAGTATTTT
CDR3: CASSSRGQHPSTDTQYF

J: TRBJ1-4
D: TRBD1
size: .
V: TRBV28
DNA: TGTGCCAGCAGTTCCTCGGGACAGGGATCGAATGAAAAACTGTTTTTT
CDR3: CASSSSGQGSNEKLFF

J: TRBJ1-1
D: .
size: .
V: TRBV19
DNA: TGTGCCAGCCAGGCCTCGTCCAACAGGAACACTGAAGCTTTCTTT
CDR3: CASQASSNRNTEAFF

J: TRBJ2-1
D: TRBD2
size: once
V: TRBV19
DNA: TGTGCCAGTAGTATAGAACCGGGACTAAGGCAGTTCTTC
CDR3: CASSIEPGLRQFF

J: TRBJ1-2
D: .
size: .
V: TRBV5-4
DNA: TGTGCCAGCAGCTTTTCCCACGCGGGATCTAACTATGGCTACACCTTC
CDR3: CASSFSHAGSNYGYTF

J: TRBJ2-1
D: TRBD2
size: .
V: TRBV7-2
DNA: TGTGCCAGCAGCGCACGTCTAAGCGGGGGGGCTTGTGAGCAGTTCTTC
CDR3: CASSARLSGGACEQFF

J: TRBJ2-3
D: .
size: .
V: TRBV2
DNA: TGTGCCAGCAGCTACAGAATCACAGATACGCAGTATTTT
CDR3: CASSYRITDTQYF

J: TRBJ1-5
D: .
size: .
V: TRBV21-1
DNA: TGTGCCAGCAGCAAAGCGGACTTGGCTCTTCGCAGCGTTTCGCAGGGGGCTGATCAGCCCCAGCATTTT
CDR3: CASSKADLALRSVSQGADQPQHF

J: TRBJ1-1
D: .
size: .
V: TRBV7-3
DNA: TGTGCCAGCAGCCCGAACGCAGGGCAGGGGAAGACTGAAGCTTTCTTT
CDR3: CASSPNAGQGKTEAFF

J: TRBJ2-3
D: .
size: .
V: TRBV27
DNA: TGTGCCAGCAGCCTAAAGCGGGCAGATACGCAGTATTTT
CDR3: CASSLKRADTQYF

J: TRBJ2-7
D: TRBD1
size: .
V: TRBV19
DNA: TGTGCCAGTAGAGCGACAGGGGGAGTCTCCTACGAGCAGTACTTC
CDR3: CASRATGGVSYEQYF

J: TRBJ2-3
D: TRBD2
size: .
V: TRBV11-2
DNA: TGTGCCAGCAGCTTATTAGCGGGGGCCGCAGATACGCAGTATTTT
CDR3: CASSLLAGAADTQYF

J: TRBJ1-5
D: .
size: .
V: TRBV2
DNA: TGTGCCAGCAGTGAAGAGGACAGATATAAGCCCCAGCATTTT
CDR3: CASSEEDRYKPQHF

J: TRBJ2-2
D: .
size: .
V: TRBV7-3
DNA: TGTGCCAGCAGTAAACAGGCTCGAGGCACCGGGGAGCTGTTTTTT
CDR3: CASSKQARGTGELFF

J: TRBJ1-2
D: .
size: once
V: TRBV7-2
DNA: TGTGCCAGCAGCTTAGTGGGGGCGGGCGGCTACACCTTC
CDR3: CASSLVGAGGYTF

J: TRBJ2-3
D: .
size: .
V: TRBV30
DNA: TGTGCCTGGAGTCGCGGAGCCGGGGCAGATACGCAGTATTTT
CDR3: CAWSRGAGADTQYF

J: TRBJ1-1
D: .
size: .
V: TRBV4-2
DNA: TGTGCCAGCAGCCAAGAGGGAAACAGGGTGAACACTGAAGCTTTCTTT
CDR3: CASSQEGNRVNTEAFF

J: TRBJ1-3
D: .
size: .
V: TRBV9
DNA: TGTGCCAGCAGCGGACGCGGGGGGACGGACGGAAACACCATATATTTT
CDR3: CASSGRGGTDGNTIYF

J: TRBJ1-5
D: TRBD1
size: .
V: TRBV19
DNA: TGTGCCAGTAGGGACAGGGCTAGCAATCAGCCCCAGCATTTT
CDR3: CASRDRASNQPQHF

J: TRBJ2-1
D: TRBD2
size: .
V: TRBV7-8
DNA: TGTGCCAGCAGCTTAGGAGGACTAGCGGGAGGGCCACGTGAGCAGTTCTTC
CDR3: CASSLGGLAGGPREQFF

J: TRBJ2-7
D: TRBD2
size: .
V: TRBV25-1
DNA: TGTGCCAGCAGCCTACCAACTAGCGGGAGAGTATACGAGCAGTACTTC
CDR3: CASSLPTSGRVYEQYF

J: TRBJ1-1
D: .
size: .
V: TRBV5-1
DNA: TGCGCCAGCAGCCCCTTCGCAGTGAACACTGAAGCTTTCTTT
CDR3: CASSPFAVNTEAFF

J: TRBJ2-1
D: .
size: .
V: TRBV6-6
DNA: TGTGCCAGCAGTTACTCGAGGGGGGGAGGTGAGCAGTTCTTC
CDR3: CASSYSRGGGEQFF

J: TRBJ1-6
D: TRBD1
size: few
V: TRBV19
DNA: TGTGCCAGTAGTCCGACAGGGGATAATTCACCCCTCCACTTT
CDR3: CASSPTGDNSPLHF

J: TRBJ1-2
D: .
size: once
V: TRBV10-3
DNA: TGTGCCATCTCAGGTTCACAGTCTAACTATGGCTACACCTTC
CDR3: CAISGSQSNYGYTF

J: TRBJ2-1
D: TRBD2
size: .
V: TRBV7-2
DNA: TGTGCCAGCAGCTTGCTAGCGGATGGGAATGAGCAGTTCTTC
CDR3: CASSLLADGNEQFF

J: TRBJ2-1
D: .
size: .
V: TRBV11-3
DNA: TGTGCCAGCAGCCCCGGGGAACTAGCTTCACCTGAGCAGTTCTTC
CDR3: CASSPGELASPEQFF

J: TRBJ2-7
D: .
size: .
V: TRBV11-2
DNA: TGTGCCAGCAGCTTAGGGGGCGGCTCCTACGAGCAGTACTTC
CDR3: CASSLGGGSYEQYF

J: TRBJ2-3
D: TRBD2
size: .
V: TRBV2
DNA: TGTGCCAGCAGTGGCTGGGGGGGAAGCACAGATACGCAGTATTTT
CDR3: CASSGWGGSTDTQYF

J: TRBJ2-3
D: TRBD2
size: .
V: TRBV7-9
DNA: TGTGCCAGCAGCTTATTAAGCGGGGGTAGAGATACGCAGTATTTT
CDR3: CASSLLSGGRDTQYF

J: TRBJ2-3
D: .
size: .
V: TRBV7-3
DNA: TGTGCCAGCAGCTTAACGGCACCGTCTGGGCACTTGAATACGCAGTATTTT
CDR3: CASSLTAPSGHLNTQYF

J: TRBJ2-3
D: .
size: .
V: TRBV5-6
DNA: TGTGCCAGCAGCCTGCACCTTACAGGGAGCACAGATACGCAGTATTTT
CDR3: CASSLHLTGSTDTQYF

J: TRBJ2-1
D: TRBD2
size: .
V: TRBV4-1
DNA: TGCGCCAGCCGTACTTTGACTAGCGCCTCCAGGGATGAGCAGTTCTTC
CDR3: CASRTLTSASRDEQFF

J: TRBJ1-1
D: .
size: .
V: TRBV6-1
DNA: TGTGCCAGCAGTGAAGGCCCAGGGCTAGGCACTGAAGCTTTCTTT
CDR3: CASSEGPGLGTEAFF

J: TRBJ2-3
D: TRBD2
size: .
V: TRBV6-1
DNA: TGTGCCAGCAGTGAAGACGGGGGGAGCACAGATACGCAGTATTTT
CDR3: CASSEDGGSTDTQYF

J: TRBJ1-2
D: .
size: .
V: TRBV15
DNA: TGTGCCACCAGCAGCCTCAGGGGACCCTATGGCTACACCTTC
CDR3: CATSSLRGPYGYTF

J: TRBJ1-2
D: .
size: once
V: TRBV6-5
DNA: TGTGCCAGCAGTAGGAACAGTTATGGCTACACCTTC
CDR3: CASSRNSYGYTF

J: TRBJ1-2
D: .
size: .
V: TRBV19
DNA: TGTGCCAGTAGGGGAGGGACGCCAGCTAACTATGGCTACACCTTC
CDR3: CASRGGTPANYGYTF

J: TRBJ1-2
D: TRBD1
size: .
V: TRBV10-3
DNA: TGTGCCATCAGTGTGGACCCCGGGACAGGGAGTGCCTCTAACTATGGCTACACCTTC
CDR3: CAISVDPGTGSASNYGYTF